These T cell receptor beta chains were read from a single sample in a study of HIV-infected patients and healthy controls. Each CDR3 protein is one row after TCRdb ran MiXCR on the 5' RACE reads. The sample lists roughly 9,000 distinct CDR3 sequences, 5.5% to 6% occurring once. The specimen sequenced was blood. These receptors originate from an adult in good health. Both conserved end residues are part of each CDR3. The D gene is left open where the match is weak. Clone sizes are given selectively: once, few, many, or a class where the clone is expanded.

J gene,D gene,V gene,clone size,CDR3 DNA,CDR3 protein
TRBJ2-3,.,TRBV14,few,TGTGCCAGCAGCCAATGGACAACTAGCACAGATACGCAGTATTTT,CASSQWTTSTDTQYF
TRBJ1-1,TRBD1,TRBV3-1,medium-sized,TGTGCCAGCAGCCCAAACCAGGGGGCGAACACTGAAGCTTTCTTT,CASSPNQGANTEAFF
TRBJ2-5,.,TRBV4-3,medium-sized,TGCGCCAGCAGCCAGGGCGTGCAAGAGACCCAGTACTTC,CASSQGVQETQYF
TRBJ2-7,TRBD2,TRBV24-1,few,TGTGCCACCAGTGATTGGGGGGGCTACGAGCAGTACTTC,CATSDWGGYEQYF
TRBJ1-4,.,TRBV5-1,few,TGCGCCAGCAGCTTCGTTCCGGGGGCGAGAACTAATGAAAAACTGTTTTTT,CASSFVPGARTNEKLFF
TRBJ2-7,.,TRBV5-1,many,TGCGCCAGCAGCTTCGGCCAGGGAGGCGAGCAGTACTTC,CASSFGQGGEQYF
TRBJ1-5,TRBD1,TRBV15,medium-sized,TGTGCCACCAGCCGGACGACAGGGAGAGGCCAGCCCCAGCATTTT,CATSRTTGRGQPQHF
TRBJ2-1,TRBD2,TRBV6-5,many,TGTGCCAGCAGCCGCTCTTCTAAAACTAGCGGGATCTACAATGAGCAGTTCTTC,CASSRSSKTSGIYNEQFF
TRBJ2-7,.,TRBV7-2,medium-sized,TGTGCCAGCAGTCAGGCCCCCGGTTTAGGGTACGAGCAGTACTTC,CASSQAPGLGYEQYF
TRBJ2-5,.,TRBV11-2,many,TGTGCCAGCAGCTTGCGGGGTACTCAAGAGACCCAGTACTTC,CASSLRGTQETQYF
TRBJ2-7,.,TRBV28,medium-sized,TGTGCCAGCAGTTTAAACGGTGCCGAGCAGTACTTC,CASSLNGAEQYF
TRBJ2-1,TRBD2,TRBV28,many,TGTGCCAGCAGTTCCCCGGGACTAGCGGGACCCTCCGAGTTCTTC,CASSSPGLAGPSEFF
TRBJ1-2,.,TRBV5-4,many,TGTGCCACTCTTTCTTCCCACGACCGGCGCTATGGCTACACCTTC,CATLSSHDRRYGYTF
TRBJ2-3,TRBD2,TRBV20-1,many,TGCAGTGTCCCTATAGCGGGCATGCGGCCAGATACGCAGTATTTT,CSVPIAGMRPDTQYF
TRBJ2-7,.,TRBV7-2,.,TGTGCCAGCAGTCAGGGCCCTTACGAGCAGTACTTC,CASSQGPYEQYF
TRBJ1-4,.,TRBV20-1,medium-sized,TGCAGTGCTAGTGTGACAGCAACTAATGAAAAACTGTTTTTT,CSASVTATNEKLFF
TRBJ1-3,TRBD1,TRBV2,medium-sized,TGTGCCAGCAGTGAGCTTAGGGACAGCTCTGGAAACACCATATATTTT,CASSELRDSSGNTIYF
TRBJ2-3,TRBD2,TRBV4-3,many,TGCGCCAGCAGTCCTAGCGGGAGGGCGGAAGATACGCAGTATTTT,CASSPSGRAEDTQYF
TRBJ1-6,.,TRBV30,.,TGTGCCTGGAAAAGGGGCCCTAACAATTCACCCCTCCACTTT,CAWKRGPNNSPLHF
TRBJ1-4,.,TRBV27,many,TGTGCCAGCAGACCATTGGGGAATGAAAAACTGTTTTTT,CASRPLGNEKLFF
TRBJ1-4,TRBD1,TRBV11-2,many,TGTGCCAGCAGCTTAGAATCAGGGGGCGGAGATGAAAAACTGTTTTTT,CASSLESGGGDEKLFF
TRBJ1-1,.,TRBV7-6,.,TGTGCCAGCAGCTTGGGGGGGGGGACTGAAGCTTTCTTT,CASSLGGGTEAFF
TRBJ1-2,.,TRBV12-3/TRBV12-4,medium-sized,TGTGCCAGCAGTTTCGGTCCCTCACAGGGTCACTATGGCTACACCTTC,CASSFGPSQGHYGYTF
TRBJ1-5,.,TRBV20-1,medium-sized,TGCAGTGCTAGAGAGGATAGCAATCAGCCCCAGCATTTT,CSAREDSNQPQHF
TRBJ1-6,.,TRBV11-2,many,TGTGCCAGCAGCTTAGAAGGGCACAGTAATTCACCCCTCCACTTT,CASSLEGHSNSPLHF
TRBJ2-1,TRBD2,TRBV7-2,few,TGTGCCAGCAGCTTAGGGGGAGGGCCCTACAATGAGCAGTTCTTC,CASSLGGGPYNEQFF
TRBJ1-2,TRBD1,TRBV29-1,many,TGCAGCGTTGTGGGGACAGATGGCTACACCTTC,CSVVGTDGYTF
TRBJ2-3,TRBD2,TRBV11-2,medium-sized,TGTGCCAGCAGCTTAGCTCGGAAACTAGCGGGGGTCACAGATACGCAGTATTTT,CASSLARKLAGVTDTQYF
TRBJ1-3,.,TRBV10-3,.,TGTGCCATCAGTGAGTCGATCGGTAGCTCTGGAAACACCATATATTTT,CAISESIGSSGNTIYF
TRBJ2-1,.,TRBV6-5,many,TGTGCCAGCAGTTACGGTTTGGAAGGGAATGAGCAGTTCTTC,CASSYGLEGNEQFF
TRBJ1-1,.,TRBV6-8,many,TGTGCCAGCAGGACAGGCCCATTCACTGAAGCTTTCTTT,CASRTGPFTEAFF
TRBJ2-7,.,TRBV12-3/TRBV12-4,medium-sized,TGTGCCAGCAGCTGGAGCGGCCCCACCTACGAGCAGTACTTC,CASSWSGPTYEQYF
TRBJ2-2,TRBD2,TRBV6-5,medium-sized,TGTGCCAGCAGGAAACGGGAGGCCGGGGAGCTGTTTTTT,CASRKREAGELFF
TRBJ2-5,.,TRBV18,.,TGTGCCAGCTCGACCACGGTGGTTGGCGAGACCCAGTACTTC,CASSTTVVGETQYF
TRBJ1-5,.,TRBV28,.,TGTGCCAGCACGGAGGGAAATCAGCCCCAGCATTTT,CASTEGNQPQHF
TRBJ2-1,.,TRBV5-1,many,TGCGCCAGCAGCTCCGCCGGGACGTCCTACAATGAGCAGTTCTTC,CASSSAGTSYNEQFF
TRBJ1-1,TRBD1,TRBV2,medium-sized,TGTGCCAGCCTACAGGGGGCGAACACTGAAGCTTTCTTT,CASLQGANTEAFF
TRBJ2-7,.,TRBV30,many,TGTGCCTGGAGTGTAGCGGGCTTCGAGCAGTACTTC,CAWSVAGFEQYF
TRBJ1-1,.,TRBV5-4,many,TGTGCCAGCAGCTTGGAGATGAACACTGAAGCTTTCTTT,CASSLEMNTEAFF
TRBJ2-1,TRBD2,TRBV24-1,many,TGTGCCACCAGTGACGGCGGACTAGCGGGGCGCAATGAGCAGTTCTTC,CATSDGGLAGRNEQFF
TRBJ2-1,TRBD1,TRBV7-8,medium-sized,TGTGCCAGCAGCCGACTTAGACAGGGGTCGAGCTCCTACAATGAGCAGTTCTTC,CASSRLRQGSSSYNEQFF
TRBJ1-5,.,TRBV11-3,many,TGTGCCAGCAGCTCGGGACTGCCCAATCAGCCCCAGCATTTT,CASSSGLPNQPQHF
TRBJ2-3,.,TRBV7-2,.,TGTGCCAGCAGCCCGGACTGGACTATAACAGATACGCAGTATTTT,CASSPDWTITDTQYF
TRBJ2-3,.,TRBV28,few,TGTGCCAGCCTGGACGGGACCTTCTCGACAGATACGCAGTATTTT,CASLDGTFSTDTQYF
TRBJ2-7,TRBD2,TRBV5-6,medium-sized,TGTGCCAGCAGCTTGGGACCCTTACTAGCGGGCGGCTACGAGCAGTACTTC,CASSLGPLLAGGYEQYF